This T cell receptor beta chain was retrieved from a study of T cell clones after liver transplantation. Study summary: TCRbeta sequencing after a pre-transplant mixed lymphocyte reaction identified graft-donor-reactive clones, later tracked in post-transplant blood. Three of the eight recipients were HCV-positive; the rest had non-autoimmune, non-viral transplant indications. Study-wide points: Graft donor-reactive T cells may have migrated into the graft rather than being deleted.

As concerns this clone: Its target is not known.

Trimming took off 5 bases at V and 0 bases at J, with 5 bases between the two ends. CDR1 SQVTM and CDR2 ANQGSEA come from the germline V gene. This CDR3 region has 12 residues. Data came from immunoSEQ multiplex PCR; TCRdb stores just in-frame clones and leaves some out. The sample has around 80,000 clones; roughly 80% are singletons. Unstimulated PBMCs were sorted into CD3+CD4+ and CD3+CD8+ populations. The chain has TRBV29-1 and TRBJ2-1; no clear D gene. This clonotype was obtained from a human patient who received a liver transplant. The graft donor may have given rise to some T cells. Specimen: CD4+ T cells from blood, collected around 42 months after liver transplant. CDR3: CSVRISYNEQFF. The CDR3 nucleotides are TGCAGCGTTCGGATCTCCTACAATGAGCAGTTCTTC.